A selection of T cell receptor beta chains follows, all from one sample in a study of T cell responses to AZD1222 COVID-19 vaccine. Here immunoSEQ multiplex PCR was the method, and the copy in TCRdb shows in-frame clones only, minus some. The table lists about 140,000 clones, about 89% of them singletons, with around 1.3% in the top ten. The material sequenced was peripheral blood, taken 28 days after the second AZD1222 dose. All receptors come from an adult who received the AZD1222 COVID-19 vaccine. CDR3s include the opening cysteine and the closing phenylalanine or tryptophan. The D gene is left open where the match is weak. Only part of the rows carry a size: once, few, many, or a class if the clone is expanded.

NA	TRBV21-1	TRBJ1-2	NA	TGTGCCAGCAGCAAAATGTGCCACGGGGGACAGGGAGTTTTTGAAGGCTACACCTTC	CASSKMCHGGQGVFEGYTF
NA	TRBV19	TRBJ1-5	once	TGTGCCAGTAGTATAAGGGAAAGTAGGATATCAATTCAGCCCCAGCATTTT	CASSIRESRISIQPQHF
TRBD1	TRBV19	TRBJ2-7	NA	TGTGCCAGTAGTAACATCCGGGACAGGGGCTACGAGCAGTACTTC	CASSNIRDRGYEQYF
TRBD1	TRBV18	TRBJ2-1	NA	TGTGCCAGCTCACCTCCGGGACAGACTTTCAATGAGCAGTTCTTC	CASSPPGQTFNEQFF
NA	TRBV15	TRBJ2-1	NA	TGTGCCACCAGCAGAGATCTCGGAGGTGAGCAGTTCTTC	CATSRDLGGEQFF
NA	TRBV28	TRBJ2-1	NA	TGTGCCACCCTAACTCCCCTTAAACGGAATGAGCAGTTCTTC	CATLTPLKRNEQFF
NA	TRBV3-1/TRBV3-2	TRBJ2-2	NA	TGTGCCAGCAGATATAACACCGGGGAGCTGTTTTTT	CASRYNTGELFF
NA	TRBV5-1	TRBJ1-4	few	TGCGCCAGCAGCGCCGACCTTACAACTAATGAAAAACTGTTTTTT	CASSADLTTNEKLFF
NA	TRBV5-1	TRBJ2-1	NA	TGCGCCAGCAGCGGGGCGGGGCCGTCCTACAATGAGCAGTTCTTC	CASSGAGPSYNEQFF
NA	TRBV9	TRBJ1-4	NA	TGTGCCAGCAGCGTAGAGTCACAAGCTGACGAAAAACTGTTTTTT	CASSVESQADEKLFF
NA	TRBV4-3	TRBJ2-7	NA	TGCGCCAGCAGCCAAGATAGACCGTCGGCAGGGGATACCTACGAGCAGTACTTC	CASSQDRPSAGDTYEQYF
TRBD2	TRBV14	TRBJ2-1	NA	TGTGCCAGCAGCCTCAAAAGCGGGAGCCTTTACAATGAGCAGTTCTTC	CASSLKSGSLYNEQFF
NA	TRBV5-6	TRBJ1-3	NA	TGTGCCAGCACCCCAAAGGGTCGCGGAAACACCATATATTTT	CASTPKGRGNTIYF
NA	TRBV2	TRBJ2-7	NA	TGTGCCAGCAGACGGGGACACTTGAGCGAGTACGAGCAGTACTTC	CASRRGHLSEYEQYF
TRBD1	TRBV10-2	TRBJ1-4	NA	TGCGCCAGCAGACCCACAGGGGTGAAAGATGAAAAACTGTTTTTT	CASRPTGVKDEKLFF
TRBD1	TRBV10-2	TRBJ1-1	once	TGCGCCAACCCACTAACGGACAGGGCGAACACTGAAGCTTTCTTT	CANPLTDRANTEAFF